Sequencing of this TCR beta chain was carried out in a study of CD8+ T cells in alopecia areata. Across the whole study: Treatment comprised oral tofacitinib, 5 to 10 mg twice daily, in treated patients. Severity scores in treated patients reflected the percentage of scalp affected.

Specified treatment: oral pan-JAK inhibitor, 5-10 mg twice daily. From alopecia areata patients, lesional scalp punch biopsies and peripheral blood were collected. Findings and limits, study-wide: Expanded CD8+ clones among the top 100, as well as scalp clonality, were significantly decreased by tofacitinib. Many expanded lesional clones persisted in scalp and blood during tofacitinib.

On this clone: Its antigen remains unidentified.

cDNA reverse transcribed from extracted RNA served as the sequencing template. Clones were sequenced by immunoSEQ multiplex PCR, and TCRdb holds only the in-frame ones, with some missing. In the table there are 4,000 to 5,500 clones, 69% of which are singletons. This CDR3 has 18 amino acids. Germline CDR1 MGHRA, CDR2 YSYEKL. V trimming: 4 bases; J trimming: 4 bases; junction bases outside the gene matches: 12. This TCR derives from a human donor with alopecia areata. The source material was skin, sampled at week 24, from a patient treated with tofacitinib. J is TRBJ2-2 and V is TRBV4-1; TRBD2 matches 10 bases. This CDR3 reads CASSLKPLAGESTGELFF. CDR3 nucleotide sequence: TGCGCCAGCAGCCTCAAGCCGCTAGCGGGAGAGTCCACCGGGGAGCTGTTTTTT.